This T cell receptor (beta chain) was identified in a study of immune evolution from preneoplasia to lung adenocarcinoma. The study, taken as a whole, reports: Clonality was highest in normal lung, lower in later-stage lesions apparently.

With regard to this clone: Its specificity is unknown.

Assay used: immunoSEQ multiplex PCR; TCRdb lists only in-frame clones, some missing. Here the sample spans roughly 7,000 clones, roughly 75% being singletons. Patient tissue came from resections in Japan or China, 2014–2017. Histologic diagnosis was independently verified by two lung pathologists. This CDR3 has 12 amino acids. Germline values: CDR1 SGHAT, CDR2 FQNNGV. V lost 4 bases and J lost 7, with 10 bases in between. The receptor's source is a person aged 60-80 years with lung adenocarcinoma. Specimen: FFPE adjacent normal lung tissue. V is TRBV11-2 and J is TRBJ2-5, with D unresolved. DNA for the CDR3: TGTGCCAGCAGCTACCCGGATGGGACCCAGTACTTC. Amino acids: CASSYPDGTQYF.